These 21 T cell receptor beta chains came from one sample sequenced in a study of control samples from healthy donors and cancer patients. Measured with immunoSEQ multiplex PCR; TCRdb has only the in-frame clones, and not every one. The sample has some 25,000 clones, roughly four fifths seen once; the top ten hold about 25%. Sequenced input: PBMCs. The receptors were sampled from a man aged 60 to 75 with colorectal cancer.

The rearrangement joins TRBV6-4 to TRBJ1-1; the D is unclear. Germline V gene lookup returns CDR1 MRHNA and CDR2 SNTAGT. V was trimmed by 6 bases and J by 3 bases, leaving 17 bases between them. This CDR3 contains 15 residues. In DNA, the CDR3 is TGTGCCAGCAGAGTAGATCTATACGGCGACACTGAAGCTTTCTTT. Translating it yields CASRVDLYGDTEAFF.

V is TRBV27 and J is TRBJ1-4, with 7 positions matching TRBD1. Trimming cost V 6 bases and J 0 bases; bases outside gene matches: 1. The CDR3 has 14 residues. Germline values: CDR1 MNHEY, CDR2 SMNVEV (reference sequence). CDR3 residues: CASRGTATNEKLFF. The CDR3, as DNA: TGTGCCAGCAGGGGGACAGCAACTAATGAAAAACTGTTTTTT.

This chain links TRBV25-1 with TRBJ1-2; D gene uncertain. V was shortened by 5 bases and J by 8 bases, with 9 bases between the two germline ends. The germline gives CDR1 MGHDK, CDR2 SYGVNS. CDR3 length equals 11 residues. CDR3 nucleotides: TGTGCCAGCAGTACAAGTGGAGGCTACACCTTC. The encoded protein is CASSTSGGYTF.

This clone was counted a few times. An end of the junction differs from the germline gene, which may be a read error. The chain couples TRBV6-6 to TRBJ2-7; 7 bases line up with TRBD1. The CDR3 has 16 amino acids. Germline-derived CDR1 and CDR2 are MNHNY and SVGAGI (reference sequence). The CDR3 loop is CASSRGQADTLYGQYF. CDR3 nucleotides: TGTGCCAGCAGTCGAGGACAGGCCGACACCCTCTACGGGCAGTACTTC.

There are a few counts of this clone. The V and J genes are TRBV2 and TRBJ1-2; the D gene is possibly TRBD1 (5 bases). Germline CDR1 SNHLY, CDR2 FYNNEI. The V and J ends lost 7 bases and 0 bases respectively, with 12 bases between them. The CDR3 consists of 14 residues. The CDR3 sequence is CASILQETNYGYTF. In DNA form, the CDR3 reads TGTGCCAGCATATTACAGGAGACTAACTATGGCTACACCTTC.

The table lists this clone with a few counts. CDR3 DNA: TGCAGCGTTCGGTGGGGGGGCCCCCCCTACGAGCAGTACTTC. As protein: CSVRWGGPPYEQYF. This sequence joins TRBV29-1 and TRBJ2-7, with a weak D call TRBD2 (7 bases). Deletions cut 5 bases from V and 2 bases from J, with 16 bases between. The CDR3 sequence is 14 residues long. CDR1 and CDR2 from the germline V gene are SQVTM and ANQGSEA.

The V gene is TRBV19, the J gene TRBJ2-6; no clear D gene. CDR1 is LNHDA and CDR2 is SQIVND in the germline V gene (reference sequence). V was pared by 3 bases and J by 3 bases, with 9 bases between. The CDR3 contains 15 residues. The CDR3 DNA follows: TGTGCCAGTAGTATTTGGGGTGTTGGGGCCAACGTCCTGACTTTC. Translation gives CASSIWGVGANVLTF. Based on the CDR3 plus reference TRBV19 and TRBJ2-6, the full variable domain is DGGITQSPKYLFRKEGQNVTLSCEQNLNHDAMYWYRQDPGQGLRLIYYSQIVNDFQKGDIAEGYSVSREKKESFPLTVTSAQKNPTAFYLCASSIWGVGANVLTFGAGSRLTVL.

In this sample, this clone turned up a few times. The V gene is TRBV2, the J gene TRBJ2-1, with D perhaps TRBD2 (6 bases). Deletions cut 2 bases from V and 3 bases from J, with 8 bases between. The V gene's germline CDR1 is SNHLY and CDR2 FYNNEI. The CDR3 runs 14 residues. The chain's CDR3 is CASSEMTSYNEQFF. CDR3 DNA: TGTGCCAGCAGTGAAATGACTAGCTACAATGAGCAGTTCTTC.

The rearrangement links TRBV6-5 to TRBJ2-7; D is unresolved. Germline V gene sequence: CDR1 MNHEY, CDR2 SVGAGI. V was cut by 6 bases and J by 2 bases, with 11 bases left in between. This CDR3 has 13 residues. DNA of the CDR3: TGTGCCAGCAGCTCCAACTCTGCCTACGAGCAGTACTTC. This sequence encodes CASSSNSAYEQYF.

The chain uses TRBV20-1 and TRBJ1-1; D is ambiguous. V was pared by 2 bases and J by 8 bases, with 6 bases between. The CDR3 consists of 10 residues. Germline V gives CDR1 DFQATT, CDR2 SNEGSKA (reference sequence). The CDR3 DNA reads TGCAGTGCTAGATTAATCGAAGCTTTCTTT. Its protein product is CSARLIEAFF.

This sequence joins TRBV3-1 (or the pseudogene TRBV3-2) and TRBJ2-3; D is uncertain. Trimming left V 2 bases short and J 10 bases short, with 13 bases between. The V gene's germline CDR1 is LGHDT and CDR2 YNNKEL (reference sequence). CDR3 length: 13 amino acids. Here the CDR3 DNA reads TGTGCCAGCAGCCAAAGGAGCCCCCCACCGCAGTATTTT. Its translation: CASSQRSPPPQYF.

This clone has a handful of counts. This chain links TRBV9 with TRBJ2-2; D is possibly TRBD1 or TRBD2 (5 bases each). This CDR3 has 15 amino acids. V shed 2 bases and J shed 8 bases, with 16 bases lying between them. In germline, CDR1 is SGDLS, CDR2 YYNGEE. CDR3 residues: CASSVGTPRIGELFF. The CDR3 nucleotides are TGTGCCAGCAGCGTTGGGACCCCCAGAATTGGGGAGCTGTTTTTT.

The V call is TRBV2, the J call TRBJ2-5; D possibly corresponds to TRBD2 (5 bases). Germline assignment: CDR1 SNHLY and CDR2 FYNNEI. Trimming pared 7 bases from V and 4 bases from J, leaving 10 bases between. The CDR3 is 12 residues long. The CDR3 DNA follows: TGTGCCAGCACAGGCGGAGGAGAGACCCAGTACTTC. It yields the protein CASTGGGETQYF.

The CDR3 spells CASSFSHEETQYF. The CDR3 DNA sequence: TGTGCCAGCAGCTTCTCGCATGAGGAGACCCAGTACTTC. The V gene is TRBV7-2, the J gene TRBJ2-5; D gene unclear. The CDR3 is 13 residues long. Germline CDR1 is SGHTA and CDR2 is FQGNSA. With 3 bases removed from V and 5 bases from J, the gap between germline ends came to 10 bases.

The chain carries TRBV6-5 and TRBJ2-2; D assignment may be TRBD1 or TRBD2 (5 bases each). Germline CDR1 MNHEY, CDR2 SVGAGI. CDR3 length equals 14 residues. V lost 7 bases to trimming and J lost 1 base, with 10 bases between them. CDR3 sequence: CASIGTGNTGELFF. The CDR3 DNA sequence: TGTGCCAGCATAGGGACGGGGAACACCGGGGAGCTGTTTTTT.

The J gene is TRBJ2-3, the V gene TRBV7-9; 8 nucleotides agree with TRBD2. The CDR3 extends over 15 amino acids. Germline V lookup: CDR1 SEHNR, CDR2 FQNEAQ (reference sequence). With V trimmed by 5 bases and J by 0 bases, 4 bases remained unmatched. CDR3 residues: CASSRTSPSTDTQYF. The DNA for the CDR3 is TGTGCCAGCAGCAGGACTAGCCCGAGCACAGATACGCAGTATTTT.

The V gene is TRBV6-5, the J gene TRBJ1-1; D gene ambiguous. CDR3 length equals 12 residues. Trimming left V 6 bases short and J 10 bases short, with 15 bases between. Germline V CDR1 and CDR2: MNHEY, SVGAGI. The CDR3 sequence: CASSTPPQLAFF. The CDR3 nucleotides are TGTGCCAGCAGCACCCCTCCTCAACTAGCTTTCTTT.

The rearrangement joins TRBV9 to TRBJ1-3; D call uncertain. The CDR3 spans 15 residues. Germline CDR1 and CDR2: SGDLS and YYNGEE. V gave up 0 bases and J gave up 1 base, with 8 bases separating them. This chain's CDR3 is CASSVGGDSGNTIYF. The CDR3 nucleotides read TGTGCCAGCAGCGTAGGTGGGGATTCTGGAAACACCATATATTTT.

This chain links TRBV10-1 with TRBJ2-2; D gene unclear. This CDR3 region has 17 residues. Per germline, CDR1 WNHNN and CDR2 SYGVQD (reference sequence). V lost 0 bases and J lost 0, with 11 bases in between. CDR3 sequence (DNA): TGCGCCAGCAGTGAGTCCTACGTGCAGGCGAACACCGGGGAGCTGTTTTTT. Encoded protein: CASSESYVQANTGELFF.

The chain joins TRBV7-9 to TRBJ1-2; no reliable D call. Germline V lookup: CDR1 SEHNR, CDR2 FQNEAQ (reference sequence). V was clipped by 1 base and J by 4 bases, with 16 bases between them. This CDR3 is built from 16 residues. The CDR3 region has the DNA TGTGCCAGCAGCTTAGGGCAGGCAGAACGGATCTATGGCTACACCTTC. Protein: CASSLGQAERIYGYTF.

The J gene is TRBJ1-1, the V gene TRBV27, with 9 bases that match TRBD1. Trimming at V came to 5 bases and at J to 11 bases, leaving 12 bases not matched to a gene. Germline V lookup: CDR1 MNHEY, CDR2 SMNVEV (reference sequence). The CDR3 totals 14 residues. CDR3 region: CASSKGQGLGMAFF. In DNA form, the CDR3 reads TGTGCCAGCAGTAAGGGACAGGGATTAGGAATGGCTTTCTTT.